The T cell receptor beta chain under discussion was sequenced for a study of T-cell reconstitution after alpha-beta-depleted transplantation in children. Unique molecular identifiers featured in how the TCRbeta library was prepared. TCRdb passed the PCR reads through MiXCR, listing each CDR3 protein once. The sample shows hundreds of thousands of distinct CDR3 sequences, 12% of them seen only once. Germline-derived CDR1 and CDR2 are SGHTA and FQGNSA. This CDR3 contains 14 residues. Unmatched junction bases numbered 5, after V lost 5 bases and J lost 3 bases. The rearrangement joins TRBV7-2 to TRBJ2-7; 9 bases are shared with TRBD2. Sequences were derived from PBMCs from the stem cell graft donor, sampled from the stem cell graft. The clonotype comes from a human donor who donated a stem cell graft to a child with combined immunodeficiency. The CDR3 loop is CASSQTSGYYEQYF. CDR3 nucleotides: TGTGCCAGCAGCCAGACTAGCGGATACTACGAGCAGTACTTC. Together with reference TRBV7-2 and TRBJ2-7, the CDR3 gives the full variable domain: GAGVSQSPSNKVTEKGKDVELRCDPISGHTALYWYRQSLGQGLEFLIYFQGNSAPDKSGLPSDRFSAERTGGSVSTLTIQRTQQEDSAVYLCASSQTSGYYEQYFGPGTRLTVT.